This record concerns one T cell receptor beta chain sequence. Its specificity is not known. The data belong to a study of cytomegalovirus exposure and HLA in healthy donors. Study background: From donors who were HLA-typed, an early data release held around 85 million unique TCRs.

Everyone who donated was a healthy bone marrow donor. Whole-study results and caveats: In a later analysis, HLA-associated TCR beta chains were more clonally expanded than equally common others.

Germline V CDR1 and CDR2: SNHLY, FYNNEI. Trimming cost V 4 bases and J 1 base, with 7 bases left between them. This CDR3 region has 13 residues. This PCR relied on a set of 60 Vbeta primers and 13 Jbeta primers. Repertoires were generated with immunoSEQ multiplex PCR, while TCRdb's copy carries only in-frame clones and drops some. The sample contains 220,000 or so clones, around 80% of which appear only once. The chain is built from TRBV2 and TRBJ1-1, with a possible D match to TRBD1 (5 bases). The TCR was taken from a man between 50 and 59 years old in good health and CMV-seronegative. The sample was PBMCs. The CDR3 sequence: CASSGQKNTEAFF. CDR3 in DNA: TGTGCCAGCAGTGGACAGAAGAACACTGAAGCTTTCTTT.